This T cell receptor beta chain was captured by sequencing in a study of CD8 T cells in ankylosing spondylitis. General study points: Ankylosing spondylitis blood seemed to carry a telltale TCR beta motif made of eight highly homologous variants.

Library preparation for TCR beta used quantitative 5'-RACE with molecular barcodes. Each CDR3 protein gets one entry after TCRdb re-called the 5' RACE reads with MiXCR. The sample carries about 150,000 distinct CDR3 sequences, under 55% recorded once. Turning to this clonotype: As yet, its antigen is unknown.

CDR3 length: 18 amino acids. Germline lookup yields CDR1 SGHRS and CDR2 YFSETQ. V lost 2 bases, J lost 1 base, and 8 bases stayed unmatched. The sequencing input was synovial fluid, either unsorted or a sorted T cell fraction (not recorded which). The genes are TRBV5-1 and TRBJ2-6, with TRBD2 matching 8 bases. This TCR derives from a male donor with ankylosing spondylitis. The CDR3 is CASSFGGGTPSGANVLTF. In DNA, the CDR3 is TGCGCCAGCAGCTTTGGCGGGGGGACCCCGTCTGGGGCCAACGTCCTGACTTTC.